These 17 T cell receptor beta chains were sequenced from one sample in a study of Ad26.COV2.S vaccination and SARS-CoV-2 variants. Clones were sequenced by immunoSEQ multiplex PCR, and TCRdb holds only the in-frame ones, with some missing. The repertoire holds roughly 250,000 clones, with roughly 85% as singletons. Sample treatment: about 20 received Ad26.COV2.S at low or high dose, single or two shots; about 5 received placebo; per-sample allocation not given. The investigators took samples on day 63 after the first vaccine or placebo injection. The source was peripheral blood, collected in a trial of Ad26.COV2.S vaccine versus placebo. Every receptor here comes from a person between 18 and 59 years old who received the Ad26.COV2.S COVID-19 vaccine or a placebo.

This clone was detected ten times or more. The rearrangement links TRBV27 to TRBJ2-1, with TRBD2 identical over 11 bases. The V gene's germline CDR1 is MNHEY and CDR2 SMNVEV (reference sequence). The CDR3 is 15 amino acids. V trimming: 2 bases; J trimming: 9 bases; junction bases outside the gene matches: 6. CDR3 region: CASSLRLAGTGEQFF. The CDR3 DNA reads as TGTGCCAGCAGTTTAAGACTAGCGGGAACCGGTGAGCAGTTCTTC.

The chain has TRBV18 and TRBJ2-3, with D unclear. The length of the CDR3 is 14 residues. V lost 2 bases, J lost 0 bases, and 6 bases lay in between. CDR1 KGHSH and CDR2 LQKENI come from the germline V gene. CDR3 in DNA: TGTGCCAGCTCACCATTGATTAGCACAGATACGCAGTATTTT. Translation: CASSPLISTDTQYF.

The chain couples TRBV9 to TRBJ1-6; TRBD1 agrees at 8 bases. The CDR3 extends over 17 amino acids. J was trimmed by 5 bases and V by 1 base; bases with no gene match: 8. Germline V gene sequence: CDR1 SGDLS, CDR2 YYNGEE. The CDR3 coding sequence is TGTGCCAGCAGCGTATCCAGGACAGGGTACCATAATTCACCCCTCCACTTT. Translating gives CASSVSRTGYHNSPLHF.

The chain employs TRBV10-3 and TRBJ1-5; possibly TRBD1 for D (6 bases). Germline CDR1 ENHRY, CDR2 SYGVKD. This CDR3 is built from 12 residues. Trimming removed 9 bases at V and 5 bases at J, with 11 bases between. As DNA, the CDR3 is TGTGCCATTGGCCAGGGGCATCAGCCCCAGCATTTT. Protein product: CAIGQGHQPQHF.

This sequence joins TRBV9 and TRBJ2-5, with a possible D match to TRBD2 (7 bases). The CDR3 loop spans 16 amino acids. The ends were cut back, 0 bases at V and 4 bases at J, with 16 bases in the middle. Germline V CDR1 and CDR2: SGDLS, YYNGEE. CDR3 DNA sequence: TGTGCCAGCAGCGTAGCTGGGGGGGCGGTTGGAGAGACCCAGTACTTC. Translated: CASSVAGGAVGETQYF.

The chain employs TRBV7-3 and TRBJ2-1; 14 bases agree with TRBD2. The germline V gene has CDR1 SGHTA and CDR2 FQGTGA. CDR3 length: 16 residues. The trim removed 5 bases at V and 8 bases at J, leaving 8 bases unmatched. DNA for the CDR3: TGTGCCAGCAGCCCCTCCGGGACTAGCGGGGGTTATGAGCAGTTCTTC. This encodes CASSPSGTSGGYEQFF. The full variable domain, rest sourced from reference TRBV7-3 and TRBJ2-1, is GAGVSQTPSNKVTEKGKYVELRCDPISGHTALYWYRQSLGQGPEFLIYFQGTGAADDSGLPNDRFFAVRPEGSVSTLKIQRTERGDSAVYLCASSPSGTSGGYEQFFGPGTRLTVL.

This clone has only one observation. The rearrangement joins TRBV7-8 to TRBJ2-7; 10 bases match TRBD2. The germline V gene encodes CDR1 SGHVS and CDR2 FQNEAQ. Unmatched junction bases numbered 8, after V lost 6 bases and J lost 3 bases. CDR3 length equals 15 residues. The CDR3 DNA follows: TGTGCCAGCAGGTTACTTAGCGGGGGGAACTACGAGCAGTACTTC. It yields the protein CASRLLSGGNYEQYF.

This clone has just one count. CDR3 residues: CASSLFQGHSTGELFF. CDR3 DNA sequence: TGTGCCAGCAGTCTATTCCAGGGGCATTCTACCGGGGAGCTGTTTTTT. The chain combines TRBV14 with TRBJ2-2; D may be TRBD1 (6 bases). V dropped 6 bases and J dropped 5 bases, with 19 bases sitting between them. This CDR3 region has 16 residues. Germline V gives CDR1 SGHDN, CDR2 FVKESK.

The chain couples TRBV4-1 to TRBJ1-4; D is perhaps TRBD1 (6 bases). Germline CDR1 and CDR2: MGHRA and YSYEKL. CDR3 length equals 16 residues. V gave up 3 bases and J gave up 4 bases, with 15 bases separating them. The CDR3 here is CASSQGPGHNNEKLFF. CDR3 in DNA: TGCGCCAGCAGCCAGGGACCGGGACATAATAATGAAAAACTGTTTTTT.

The CDR3 nucleotides read TGTGCCAGCAGCTTAGGTACGGTAGCGGCCTTCGCGAACACCGGGGAGCTGTTTTTT. Translated, it gives CASSLGTVAAFANTGELFF. This chain joins TRBV7-9 and TRBJ2-2, with D possibly TRBD2 on 6 matching bases. Germline loops: CDR1 SEHNR, CDR2 FQNEAQ (reference sequence). This CDR3 region has 19 residues. Trimming shortened V by 1 base and J by 0 bases, and 18 bases separated the two germline ends.

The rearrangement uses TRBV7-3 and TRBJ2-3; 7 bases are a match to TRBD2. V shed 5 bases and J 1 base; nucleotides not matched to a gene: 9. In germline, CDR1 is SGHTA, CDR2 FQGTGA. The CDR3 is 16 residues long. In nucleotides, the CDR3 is TGTGCCAGCAGCCCCACCGGTGGGGGGGGCACAGATACGCAGTATTTT. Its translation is CASSPTGGGGTDTQYF.

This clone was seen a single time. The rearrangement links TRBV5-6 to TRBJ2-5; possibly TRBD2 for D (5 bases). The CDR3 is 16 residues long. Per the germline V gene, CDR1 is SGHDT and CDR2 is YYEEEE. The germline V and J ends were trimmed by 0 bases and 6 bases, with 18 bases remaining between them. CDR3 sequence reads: CASSLATQEVSKTQYF. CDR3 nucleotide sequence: TGTGCCAGCAGCTTGGCCACGCAGGAGGTTTCGAAGACCCAGTACTTC.

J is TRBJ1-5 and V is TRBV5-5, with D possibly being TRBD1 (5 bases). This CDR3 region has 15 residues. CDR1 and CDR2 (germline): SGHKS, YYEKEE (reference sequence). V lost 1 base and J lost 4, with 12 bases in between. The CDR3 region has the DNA TGTGCCAGCAGCTTGAGCAGGGAAGGGAATCAGCCCCAGCATTTT. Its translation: CASSLSREGNQPQHF. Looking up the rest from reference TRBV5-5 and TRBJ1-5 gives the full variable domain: DAGVTQSPTHLIKTRGQQVTLRCSPISGHKSVSWYQQVLGQGPQFIFQYYEKEERGRGNFPDRFSARQFPNYSSELNVNALLLGDSALYLCASSLSREGNQPQHFGDGTRLSIL.

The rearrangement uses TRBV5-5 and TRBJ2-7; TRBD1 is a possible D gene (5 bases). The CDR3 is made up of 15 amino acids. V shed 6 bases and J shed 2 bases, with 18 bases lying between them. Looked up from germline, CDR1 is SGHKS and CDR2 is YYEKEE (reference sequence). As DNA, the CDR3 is TGTGCCAGCACCAAAAGCGCAGGGCACCCCTACGAGCAGTACTTC. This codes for CASTKSAGHPYEQYF.

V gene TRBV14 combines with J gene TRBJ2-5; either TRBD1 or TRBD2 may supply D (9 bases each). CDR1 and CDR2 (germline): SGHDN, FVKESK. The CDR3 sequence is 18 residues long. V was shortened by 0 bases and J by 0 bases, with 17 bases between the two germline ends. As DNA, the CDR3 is TGTGCCAGCAGCCAAGATGCGGGGGGGACAGGGTACCAAGAGACCCAGTACTTC. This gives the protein CASSQDAGGTGYQETQYF.

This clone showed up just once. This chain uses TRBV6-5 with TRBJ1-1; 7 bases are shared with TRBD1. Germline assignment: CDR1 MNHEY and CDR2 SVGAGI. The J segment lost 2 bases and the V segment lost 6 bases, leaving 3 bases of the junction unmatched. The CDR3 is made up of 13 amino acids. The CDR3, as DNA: TGTGCCAGCAGCGGGACAGATAACACTGAAGCTTTCTTT. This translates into CASSGTDNTEAFF.

CDR3 coding DNA: TGTGCCAGCAGCTTCCGGGAGACCACCTACAATGAGCAGTTCTTC. Residues: CASSFRETTYNEQFF. This chain uses TRBV7-8 with TRBJ2-1; a weak D match, TRBD2 (6 bases). Germline V lookup: CDR1 SGHVS, CDR2 FQNEAQ. The ends were cut back, 3 bases at V and 2 bases at J, with 11 bases in the middle. This CDR3 has 15 residues. The variable domain in full, completed from reference TRBV7-8 and TRBJ2-1, reads GAGVSQSPRYKVAKRGQDVALRCDPISGHVSLFWYQQALGQGPEFLTYFQNEAQLDKSGLPSDRFFAERPEGSVSTLKIQRTQQEDSAVYLCASSFRETTYNEQFFGPGTRLTVL.